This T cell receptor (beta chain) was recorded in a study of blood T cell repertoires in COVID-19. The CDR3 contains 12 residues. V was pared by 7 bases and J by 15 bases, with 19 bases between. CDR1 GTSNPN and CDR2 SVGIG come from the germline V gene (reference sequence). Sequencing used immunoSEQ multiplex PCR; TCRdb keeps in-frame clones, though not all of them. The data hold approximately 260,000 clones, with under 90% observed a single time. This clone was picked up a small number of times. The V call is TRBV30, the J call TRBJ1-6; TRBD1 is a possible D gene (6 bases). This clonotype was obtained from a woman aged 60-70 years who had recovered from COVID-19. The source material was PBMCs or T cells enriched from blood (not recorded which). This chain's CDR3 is CASDTWGQRLHF. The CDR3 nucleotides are TGTGCCTCGGATACCTGGGGGCAACGCCTCCACTTT.